This T cell receptor (beta chain) was identified during a study of shared clonotypes between healthy human individuals. Some clones are missing from TCRdb's copy, which holds only in-frame ones; the method was immunoSEQ multiplex PCR. The sample lists some 1.5 million clones, roughly 97% occurring once. This CDR3 is 13 amino acids long. Germline V gene data show CDR1 as SQVTM and CDR2 as ANQGSEA. With V trimmed by 6 bases and J by 4 bases, 7 bases remained unmatched. The rearrangement links TRBV29-1 to TRBJ2-5; 8 bases match TRBD2. The origin of this receptor is a man aged 30-40 years in good health. The sequenced sample consisted of naive CD4+ T cells sorted from blood. Specified subset: CD45RA+ positively selected. The CDR3 protein is CSVDGLAGETQYF. The CDR3 nucleotides read TGCAGCGTAGACGGGCTAGCGGGAGAGACCCAGTACTTC.